This T cell receptor (beta chain) is from a study of cytomegalovirus exposure and HLA in healthy donors. General study findings and limits: Subsequent analysis showed first-cohort TCR clusters tending to co-occur in some 120 validation repertoires. The study flagged roughly 150 TCR beta chains as cytomegalovirus-associated. Three chains tied to CMV proved CMV antigen-specific in vitro.

On this clone itself: No antigen is known for it.

The donors were in the roughly 110-subject validation cohort, distinct from the approximately 670-subject first cohort. Assay used: immunoSEQ multiplex PCR; TCRdb lists only in-frame clones, some missing. The sample contains around 160,000 clones, around 85% of which appear only once. This CDR3 spans 11 amino acids. Trimming removed 7 bases from V and 10 bases from J; junction bases left unmatched: 8. CDR1 is DFQATT, CDR2 SNEGSKA, per germline (reference sequence). Material: PBMCs. V is TRBV20-1 and J is TRBJ2-3; 7 nucleotides agree with TRBD1. The clonotype comes from a man younger than 45 in good health and CMV-seropositive. CDR3 DNA sequence: TGCAGTGGGTCCCCAGGGACAGCGCAGTATTTT. The encoded protein is CSGSPGTAQYF.